The 14 T cell receptor beta chains below come from one sample, sequenced in a study of blood T cell repertoires in COVID-19. TCRdb's copy holds only in-frame clones and misses some; the assay was immunoSEQ multiplex PCR. The profile shows around 120,000 clones, 83% of them singletons. Sequencing was carried out using peripheral blood. These receptors were taken from an elderly man with active or convalescent COVID-19.

This rearrangement joins TRBV28 to TRBJ2-7; 12 bases agree with TRBD1. Germline CDR1 and CDR2: MDHEN and SYDVKM. Germline trimming cut 7 bases from V and 4 bases from J; bases unmatched to any gene: 5. This CDR3 region has 14 residues. CDR3 nucleotide sequence: TGTGCCAGCAAGGGACAGGGGGCCGGTTACGAGCAGTACTTC. Its protein product is CASKGQGAGYEQYF.

This chain connects TRBV7-6 to TRBJ1-5, with 8 bases that match TRBD1. The CDR3 extends over 16 amino acids. CDR1 SGHVS and CDR2 FNYEAQ come from the germline V gene. The trim removed 5 bases at V and 3 bases at J, leaving 9 bases unmatched. The CDR3 DNA is TGTGCCAGCAGCGCAGAGGGGGACAGGTACAATCAGCCCCAGCATTTT. Amino acids: CASSAEGDRYNQPQHF.

The rearrangement uses TRBV27 and TRBJ1-2; TRBD1 is a possible D gene (5 bases). The CDR3 is made up of 12 amino acids. CDR1 is MNHEY, CDR2 SMNVEV, per germline (reference sequence). Trimming pared 8 bases from V and 6 bases from J, leaving 13 bases between. CDR3 protein: CASGFWGDGYTF. CDR3 coding DNA: TGTGCCAGCGGCTTTTGGGGGGATGGCTACACCTTC.

CDR3 DNA: TGTGCCAGTAGTCGACTAGGAGAGACCCAGTACTTC. Translating it yields CASSRLGETQYF. The chain joins TRBV19 to TRBJ2-5; tentatively, D is TRBD2 (6 bases). CDR3 length: 12 amino acids. V lost 5 bases and J lost 4, with 8 bases in between. The V gene's germline CDR1 is LNHDA and CDR2 SQIVND (reference sequence).

This clone was seen more than once but under ten times. The chain links TRBV10-3 to TRBJ1-2, with D tentatively TRBD1 (6 bases). V was cut by 4 bases and J by 2 bases, with 8 bases left in between. The CDR3 is made up of 13 amino acids. Germline lookup yields CDR1 ENHRY and CDR2 SYGVKD. In nucleotides, the CDR3 is TGTGCCATCAGTGCAGGGGTAAACTATGGCTACACCTTC. It encodes CAISAGVNYGYTF.

The chain has TRBV4-3 and TRBJ2-3; TRBD2 agrees at 8 bases. The CDR3 consists of 18 residues. Trimming removed 0 bases from V and 2 bases from J; junction bases left unmatched: 10. The germline CDR1 and CDR2 sequences are LGHNA and YSLEER. The DNA of the CDR3 is TGCGCCAGCAGCCAAGATGCCCAATTAGCGGGACTCACAGATACGCAGTATTTT. The encoded protein is CASSQDAQLAGLTDTQYF.

The chain joins TRBV7-9 to TRBJ2-6; 8 bases match TRBD2. Germline CDR1 and CDR2: SEHNR and FQNEAQ (reference sequence). V lost 5 bases to trimming and J lost 1 base; unmatched junction nucleotides: 1. This CDR3 is built from 15 residues. CDR3 in DNA: TGTGCCAGCAGCCCGGGAGGGTCTGGGGCCAACGTCCTGACTTTC. Its protein product is CASSPGGSGANVLTF. Looking up the rest from reference TRBV7-9 and TRBJ2-6 gives the full variable domain: DTGVSQNPRHKITKRGQNVTFRCDPISEHNRLYWYRQTLGQGPEFLTYFQNEAQLEKSRLLSDRFSAERPKGSFSTLEIQRTEQGDSAMYLCASSPGGSGANVLTFGAGSRLTVL.

The chain couples TRBV13 to TRBJ1-4; D uncertain. The germline CDR1 and CDR2 sequences are PRHDT and FYEKMQ (reference sequence). The CDR3 is 16 residues long. The V end lost 5 bases, the J end lost 0 bases, and 13 bases lay between the germline ends. The CDR3 region is CASSPRVEATNEKLFF. CDR3 bases: TGTGCCAGCAGCCCTAGGGTGGAGGCAACTAATGAAAAACTGTTTTTT.

This chain connects TRBV4-2 to TRBJ1-1; possible D gene TRBD1, 6 bases. The V end lost 5 bases, the J end lost 4 bases, and 14 bases lay between the germline ends. Germline CDR1 LGHNA, CDR2 YNFKEQ. This CDR3 contains 14 residues. CDR3 amino acids: CASSYRQVTTEAFF. For the CDR3, the DNA is TGTGCCAGCAGCTACCGACAGGTTACCACTGAAGCTTTCTTT.

In DNA, the CDR3 is TGTGCCAGCAGATTCGAGGCCGCCGGGGAGCTGTTTTTT. It codes for CASRFEAAGELFF. This chain joins TRBV5-6 and TRBJ2-2, with unresolved D. V was cut by 5 bases and J by 6 bases, with 11 bases left in between. CDR3 length equals 13 residues. Germline values: CDR1 SGHDT, CDR2 YYEEEE.

V usage is TRBV2 and J usage is TRBJ1-4; D is ambiguous. CDR1 and CDR2 (germline): SNHLY, FYNNEI. The CDR3 length is 15 residues. Trimming cost V 6 bases and J 6 bases, with 17 bases left between them. The CDR3 sequence: CASRSTGSSDEKLFF. The DNA for the CDR3 is TGTGCCAGCAGGAGCACCGGGTCTTCCGATGAAAAACTGTTTTTT.

The CDR3 DNA reads as TGTGCCAGCAGTTTTCACACACCCTACGAGCAGTACTTC. This translates into CASSFHTPYEQYF. J is TRBJ2-7 and V is TRBV12-3 or TRBV12-4; D is uncertain. Trimming removed 3 bases from V and 2 bases from J, with 8 bases in between. The CDR3 is 13 residues long.

J is TRBJ2-5 and V is TRBV4-1; D is unclear. CDR1 is MGHRA, CDR2 YSYEKL, per germline. CDR3 length equals 14 residues. The V gene lost 7 bases and the J gene lost 0 bases, with 12 bases spanning the gap. CDR3 sequence: CASTLTPYQETQYF. The CDR3 region has the DNA TGCGCCAGCACCCTGACACCTTACCAAGAGACCCAGTACTTC.

The V and J genes are TRBV12-3 or TRBV12-4 and TRBJ1-1, with no clear D. Trimming took off 2 bases at V and 2 bases at J, with 6 bases between the two ends. This CDR3 is built from 13 residues. In DNA form, the CDR3 reads TGTGCCAGCAGTTTAATCGTCAACACTGAAGCTTTCTTT. Translation gives CASSLIVNTEAFF.